This TCR beta chain was sequenced in a study of technical replicates of blood from a handful of donors (dated 2017 in TCRdb). CDR1 and CDR2 (SGHDT, YYEEEE) derive from the germline V gene. V gives up 1 base and J gives up 1 base, and the segment between their germline ends measures 15 bases. There are 16 amino acids in the CDR3, from cysteine to phenylalanine inclusive. Only CDR3 DNA is held: 48 bases, read in frame from base 1. Library preparation employed the immunoSEQ multiplex PCR assay. Entries here come from immuneACCESS through TCRdb and include only in-frame sequences with V and J called. Some clones fail to appear in such tables; in the studies checked, an unresolved V gene covers under half of the shortfall, and the cause of the remainder is unknown. This sample has around 92,000 clones in its table, and approximately 96% of those were observed once. Over 0.2% of the sample is taken by the ten largest.

This clone was seen a single time. The target of this receptor is not known. No much larger clone exists at a distance of one base, and base qualities are not known. The sequence joins TRBV5-6 to TRBJ2-7, with TRBD2 tentatively as D gene (7 bases match). What was sequenced was T cells isolated from PBMCs. The receptor's source is a human donor in good health. The CDR3 sequence is CASSLYGGAGSYEQYF. Here is the DNA: TGTGCCAGCAGCTTGTATGGGGGGGCCGGGTCCTACGAGCAGTACTTC.